This is a list of T cell receptor beta chains from one sample in a study of glioma-infiltrating T cells. TCRdb fed the multiplex PCR reads into MiXCR, producing one record per CDR3 protein. The data show under 200,000 distinct CDR3 sequences, about 46% seen once. The sequenced sample was glioma tissue, nonneoplastic brain tissue, or PBMCs (not recorded which). The receptors derive from a human donor with low-grade glioma or glioblastoma, undergoing nonglioma brain surgery, or in good health (not recorded which). CDR3s include the opening cysteine and the closing phenylalanine or tryptophan. A D gene is named only where the DNA matches it firmly. Size values are once, few and many counts, or a class for expanded clones, and some rows have none.

D gene	V gene	clone size	J gene	CDR3 protein	CDR3 DNA
NA	TRBV4-2	few	TRBJ2-1	CASSQDVGQNSYNEQFF	TGTGCCAGCAGCCAAGACGTCGGACAAAACTCCTACAATGAGCAGTTCTTC
TRBD2	TRBV3-1	few	TRBJ2-5	CASSQDLTSRSSHGTQYF	TGTGCCAGCAGCCAAGATTTGACTAGCAGGAGCTCCCACGGGACCCAGTACTTC
NA	TRBV19	NA	TRBJ1-1	CASSIPRGNTEAFF	TGTGCCAGTAGTATTCCACGGGGAAACACTGAAGCTTTCTTT
TRBD1	TRBV7-2	many	TRBJ1-6	CASSPGTGWDSPLHF	TGTGCCAGCAGCCCCGGGACAGGGTGGGATTCACCCCTCCACTTT
NA	TRBV20-1	NA	TRBJ1-3	CSARGKGALGNTIYF	TGCAGTGCTAGGGGAAAGGGCGCGTTAGGAAACACCATATATTTT
NA	TRBV20-1	many	TRBJ1-1	CSVRRVEAFF	TGCAGTGTCCGGCGGGTTGAAGCTTTCTTT
NA	TRBV13	NA	TRBJ2-1	CASSLVSGGRSSYNEQFF	TGTGCCAGCAGCTTAGTCTCGGGTGGGAGGAGCTCCTACAATGAGCAGTTCTTC
TRBD2	TRBV12-3/TRBV12-4	NA	TRBJ2-1	CASSRTSGGSNEQFF	TGTGCCAGCAGTCGGACTAGCGGGGGCTCGAATGAGCAGTTCTTC
NA	TRBV4-1	many	TRBJ2-3	CASSQYSGSTDTQYF	TGCGCCAGCAGCCAATATTCAGGGTCCACAGATACGCAGTATTTT
NA	TRBV7-2	NA	TRBJ2-7	CASSLAGGDREQYF	TGTGCCAGCAGCTTAGCTGGTGGGGACCGAGAGCAGTACTTC
NA	TRBV7-9	few	TRBJ2-1	CASSGYGGLMSYNEQFF	TGTGCCAGCAGCGGATATGGGGGGCTAATGTCCTACAATGAGCAGTTCTTC
NA	TRBV28	many	TRBJ1-5	CASGLGGHQPQHF	TGTGCCAGCGGTCTAGGGGGTCATCAGCCCCAGCATTTT
NA	TRBV20-1	NA	TRBJ1-1	CSARDYRCPMNTEAFF	TGCAGTGCTAGAGATTACCGGTGTCCGATGAACACTGAAGCTTTCTTT
NA	TRBV5-4	NA	TRBJ1-1	CASSSINTEAFF	TGTGCCAGCAGCTCGATCAACACTGAAGCTTTCTTT
TRBD2	TRBV14	NA	TRBJ2-3	CASSQDRYREVLDTQYF	TGTGCCAGCAGCCAAGACCGATATCGGGAGGTCCTAGATACGCAGTATTTT
TRBD1	TRBV29-1	NA	TRBJ1-1	CSVEFRQGARAGTEAFF	TGCAGCGTTGAATTTCGGCAGGGGGCCCGAGCTGGTACTGAAGCTTTCTTT